The source of this T cell receptor beta chain is a study of CD8 T cells in Susac syndrome. It was with random hexamers that roughly 0.5 to 1 ug RNA was reverse transcribed. TCRdb fed the immunoSEQ multiplex PCR reads into MiXCR, producing one record per CDR3 protein. The repertoire has about 130,000 distinct CDR3 sequences, about 94% of them found once; the top ten carry less than 0.25%. Sequenced material: CD8+ T cells from PBMCs. This sequence was found in a human donor with Susac syndrome.

DNA for the CDR3: TGTGCCAGCAGGGAGGTTTACAATGAGCAGTTCTTC. Its translation is CASREVYNEQFF. The rearrangement links TRBV12-3 or TRBV12-4 to TRBJ2-1; TRBD2 might be the D (5 bases). This CDR3 region has 12 residues. V was trimmed by 6 bases and J by 4 bases, leaving 7 bases between them.